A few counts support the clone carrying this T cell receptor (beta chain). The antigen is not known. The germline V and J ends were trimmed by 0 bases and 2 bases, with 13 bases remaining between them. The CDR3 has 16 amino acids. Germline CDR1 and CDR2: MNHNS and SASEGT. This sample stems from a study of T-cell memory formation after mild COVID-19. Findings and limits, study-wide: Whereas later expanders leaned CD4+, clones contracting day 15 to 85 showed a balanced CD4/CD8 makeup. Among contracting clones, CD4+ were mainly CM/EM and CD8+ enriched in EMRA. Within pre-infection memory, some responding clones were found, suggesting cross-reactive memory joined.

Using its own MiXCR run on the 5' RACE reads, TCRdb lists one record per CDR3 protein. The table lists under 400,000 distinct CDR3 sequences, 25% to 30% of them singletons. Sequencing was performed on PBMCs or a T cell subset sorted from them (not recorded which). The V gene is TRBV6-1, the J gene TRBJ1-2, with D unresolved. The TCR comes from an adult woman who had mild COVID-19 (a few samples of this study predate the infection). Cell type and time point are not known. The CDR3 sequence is CASSEAASYHNYGYTF. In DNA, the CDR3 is TGTGCCAGCAGTGAAGCGGCCAGCTACCACAACTATGGCTACACCTTC.